The clone carrying this T cell receptor beta chain came up a few times. TCRdb's table, derived via immunoSEQ multiplex PCR, lists solely in-frame clones and lacks some. Among around 86,000 clones listed, approximately 86% were seen once. This entry belongs to a study of blood T cell repertoires in COVID-19. Germline V CDR1 and CDR2: MNHEY, SVGAGI. J gave up 4 bases and V 6 bases, and 4 bases lay outside the gene matches. The CDR3 contains 14 residues. V and J are TRBV6-5 and TRBJ2-2; 8 nucleotides match TRBD2. This clonotype originated in a woman of 80 years or more with acute or convalescent COVID-19. Sequenced input: peripheral blood. CDR3 DNA sequence: TGTGCCAGCAGGACTCGGGGGGGCACCGGGGAGCTGTTTTTT. Translation gives CASRTRGGTGELFF.